Below are 2 T cell receptor beta chains sequenced from a single sample in a study of T-cell reconstitution after alpha-beta-depleted transplantation in children. Unique molecular identifiers were built into the TCRbeta library. TCRdb ran MiXCR on the PCR reads and lists one entry per CDR3 protein. The repertoire holds about 110,000 distinct CDR3 sequences, with 10% as singletons. Source: PBMCs from the stem cell graft donor, taken from the stem cell graft. Receptors were obtained from a human donor who donated a stem cell graft to a child with acute lymphoblastic leukemia.

This sequence joins TRBV6-1 and TRBJ2-2; perhaps D is TRBD1 or TRBD2 (8 bases each). This CDR3 is built from 17 residues. V was pared by 6 bases and J by 3 bases, with 20 bases between. In germline, CDR1 is MNHNS, CDR2 SASEGT. The CDR3 here is CASSRGGQGAHTGELFF. CDR3 DNA: TGTGCCAGCAGCCGGGGGGGGCAGGGGGCTCACACCGGGGAGCTGTTTTTT.

As regards this clonotype: Just one base apart from a much larger clone, this may be a read error. The rearrangement links TRBV29-1 to TRBJ2-7, with D possibly TRBD2 on 6 matching bases. Per the germline V gene, CDR1 is SQVTM and CDR2 is ANQGSEA. CDR3 length: 13 amino acids. CDR3 bases: TGCAGCGTTGTGACTAGTGGTGGCTACAAGCAGTACTTC. As protein: CSVVTSGGYKQYF.